The entry below describes one T cell receptor beta chain. Its antigen is not known. These data originate in a study of CXCR3-negative and CXCR3-positive naive CD8 T cells. The wider study: TRB reads totalled about 150 million, about 1.5 +/- 0.3 million per library. Regarding the study as a whole: High diversity, comparable across both naive subsets, contrasted with much lower diversity in memory CD8+ cells. Memory cells diverged, while naive CXCR3-positive and CXCR3-negative cells had similar TRBV-TRBJ usage.

Per the germline V gene, CDR1 is SNHLY and CDR2 is FYNNEI. This CDR3 is built from 13 residues. UMI-tagged TRB cDNA libraries were built via 5' RACE. From the 5' RACE reads, TCRdb lists one entry per CDR3 protein and no DNA. This sample's table has 150,000 or so distinct CDR3 sequences. The authors gated naive CD8+ T cells as CD45RO-CCR7+CD27+CD95-. V usage is TRBV2 and J usage is TRBJ2-1; TCRdb's D call, TRBD2, is unchecked because there is no DNA. Sequenced material: naive CXCR3- CD8+ T cells from blood. Specified subset: CD45RO-CCR7+CD27+CD95- naive CD8+ T cells lacking CXCR3 (TNR3-). The clonotype was recovered from a human donor in good health. Some clones in this sample may be carry-over from other donors' samples. This CDR3 reads CASRGGLNNEQFF.